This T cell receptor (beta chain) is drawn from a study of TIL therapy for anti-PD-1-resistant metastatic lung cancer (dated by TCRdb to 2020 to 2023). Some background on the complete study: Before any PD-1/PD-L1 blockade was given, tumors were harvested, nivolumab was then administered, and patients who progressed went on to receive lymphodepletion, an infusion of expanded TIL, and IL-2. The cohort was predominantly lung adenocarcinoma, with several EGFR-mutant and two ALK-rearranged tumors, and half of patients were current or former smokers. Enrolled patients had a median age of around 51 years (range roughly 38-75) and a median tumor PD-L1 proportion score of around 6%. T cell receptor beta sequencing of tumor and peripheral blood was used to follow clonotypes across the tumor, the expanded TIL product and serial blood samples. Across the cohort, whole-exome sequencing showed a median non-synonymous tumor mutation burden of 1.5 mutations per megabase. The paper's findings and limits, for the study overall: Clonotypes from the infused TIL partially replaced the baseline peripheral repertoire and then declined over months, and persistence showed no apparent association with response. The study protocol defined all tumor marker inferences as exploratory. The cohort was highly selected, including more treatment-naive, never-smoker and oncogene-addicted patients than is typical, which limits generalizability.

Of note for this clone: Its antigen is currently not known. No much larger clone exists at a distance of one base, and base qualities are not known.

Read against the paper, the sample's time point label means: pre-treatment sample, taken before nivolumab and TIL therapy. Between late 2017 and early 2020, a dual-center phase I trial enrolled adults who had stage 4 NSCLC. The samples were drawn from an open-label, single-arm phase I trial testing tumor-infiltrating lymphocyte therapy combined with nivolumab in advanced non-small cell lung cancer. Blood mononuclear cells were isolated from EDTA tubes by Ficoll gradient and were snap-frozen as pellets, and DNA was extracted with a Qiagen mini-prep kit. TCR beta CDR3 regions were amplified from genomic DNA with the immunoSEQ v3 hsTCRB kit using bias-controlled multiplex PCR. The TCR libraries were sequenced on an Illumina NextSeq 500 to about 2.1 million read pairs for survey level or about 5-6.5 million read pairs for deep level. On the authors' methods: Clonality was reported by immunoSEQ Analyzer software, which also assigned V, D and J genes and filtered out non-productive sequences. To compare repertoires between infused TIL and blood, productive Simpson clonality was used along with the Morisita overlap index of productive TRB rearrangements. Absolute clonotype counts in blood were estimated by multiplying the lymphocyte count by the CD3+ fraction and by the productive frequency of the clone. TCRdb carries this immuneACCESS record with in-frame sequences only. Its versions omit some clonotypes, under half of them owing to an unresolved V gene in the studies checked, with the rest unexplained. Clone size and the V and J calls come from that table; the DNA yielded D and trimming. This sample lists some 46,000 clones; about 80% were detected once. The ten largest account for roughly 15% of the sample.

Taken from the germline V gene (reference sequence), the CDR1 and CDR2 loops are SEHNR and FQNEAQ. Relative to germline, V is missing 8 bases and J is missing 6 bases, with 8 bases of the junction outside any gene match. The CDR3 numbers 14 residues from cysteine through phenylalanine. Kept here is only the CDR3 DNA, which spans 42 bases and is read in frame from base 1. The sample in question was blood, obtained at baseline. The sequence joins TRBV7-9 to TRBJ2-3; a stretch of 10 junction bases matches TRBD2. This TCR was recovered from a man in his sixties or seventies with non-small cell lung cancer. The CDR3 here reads CASGNSGRQDTQYF. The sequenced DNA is TGTGCCAGCGGTAATAGCGGGAGGCAGGATACGCAGTATTTT.